This T cell receptor beta chain was identified during a study of PD-L1 blockade in urothelial cancer. Clones were read by immunoSEQ multiplex PCR, and TCRdb kept only the in-frame ones, dropping some. The table has about 50,000 clones, about 82% seen once. Regarding time point: peripheral blood 6 weeks after treatment start. Study findings and constraints: Durable-benefit patients had greater expansion of tumor-associated blood clones at 3 weeks.

This CDR3 comprises 14 residues. Germline V gene lookup returns CDR1 SGHRS and CDR2 YFSETQ. J lost 3 bases, V lost 4 bases, and 7 bases had no gene match. A word on this clone: Its cognate antigen is unknown.

This TCR came from a man aged 65 to 85 with urothelial cancer. The V and J genes are TRBV5-1 and TRBJ2-7, with 7 bases matching TRBD2. The sequencing used PBMCs, collected around atezolizumab (anti-PD-L1) treatment. As DNA, the CDR3 is TGCGCCAGCAGCCACGGGAGGCTGAACTACGAGCAGTACTTC. Translating gives CASSHGRLNYEQYF.